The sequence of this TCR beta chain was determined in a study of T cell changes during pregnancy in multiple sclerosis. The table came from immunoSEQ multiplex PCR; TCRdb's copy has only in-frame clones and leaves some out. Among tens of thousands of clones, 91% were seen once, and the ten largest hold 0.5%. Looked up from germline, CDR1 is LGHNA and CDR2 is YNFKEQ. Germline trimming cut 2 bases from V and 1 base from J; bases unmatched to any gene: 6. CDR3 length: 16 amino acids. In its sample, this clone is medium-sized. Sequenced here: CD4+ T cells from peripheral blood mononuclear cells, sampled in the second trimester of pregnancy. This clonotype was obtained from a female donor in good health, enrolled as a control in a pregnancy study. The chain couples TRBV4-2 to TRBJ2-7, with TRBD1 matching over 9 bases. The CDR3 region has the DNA TGTGCCAGCAGCCAAAGTCTCGGGACAGGGTCCTACGAGCAGTACTTC. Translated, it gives CASSQSLGTGSYEQYF.